This T cell receptor beta chain came from a study of blood T cell repertoires in COVID-19. For the study at large: Donors in the United States, Italy and Spain gave samples during acute or convalescent COVID-19. PBMCs, B-cell-depleted T cells, or T cells provided the cDNA or gDNA that made up the material.

This clone was seen a single time. As processed by the authors: Amplification from reference gene primers served as the basis for estimated nucleated cell counts. Generated by immunoSEQ multiplex PCR, the TCRdb table keeps only in-frame clones and is missing some. V and J calls and clone size follow that table, whereas D and trimming were derived from the DNA. Among 150,000 to 180,000 clones listed, around 84% were seen once. Trimming took off 3 bases at V and 1 base at J, with 10 bases between the two ends. There are 14 residues in the CDR3. Germline V gene lookup returns CDR1 LGHNT and CDR2 FRNRAP. V usage is TRBV12-5 and J usage is TRBJ2-7, with D maybe TRBD1 (5 bases). This TCR came from a man older than 75 with acute or convalescent COVID-19. Material for sequencing was peripheral blood. The CDR3 DNA reads TGTGCTAGTGGTTTAGGGGCCACGTCCTACGAGCAGTACTTC. It translates to CASGLGATSYEQYF.